These 12 T cell receptor beta chains share one sample of origin, sequenced in a study of blood T cell repertoires in COVID-19 (dated by TCRdb to about 2020). Library creation used the immunoSEQ multiplex PCR assay. Here the immuneACCESS table is served through TCRdb, limited to in-frame sequences with V and J called. Missing clones are a known gap in these copies; in checked studies unresolved V genes cover under half, and the rest lacks a known reason. A total of 200,000 to 250,000 clones appear in this sample, 75% to 85% of them only once. About 9.7% of the sample rests with the top ten. The sequencing sample was made of peripheral blood. These receptors were taken from a man aged 50 to 59 with active or convalescent COVID-19.

The gene calls are TRBV20-1 and TRBJ1-5, with 10 bases lining up with TRBD1. The length of the CDR3 is 18 residues. Germline loops: CDR1 DFQATT, CDR2 SNEGSKA (reference sequence). V lost 3 bases and J lost 2; bases outside the gene matches: 13. CDR3 sequence reads: CSASVGTGVWVRNQPQHF. The CDR3 DNA follows: TGCAGTGCTAGTGTCGGGACAGGGGTTTGGGTACGCAATCAGCCCCAGCATTTT.

This rearrangement joins TRBV12-3 or TRBV12-4 to TRBJ1-2; D gene ambiguous. Trimming shortened V by 2 bases and J by 8 bases, and 9 bases separated the two germline ends. The CDR3 covers 12 residues. As DNA, the CDR3 is TGTGCCAGCAGTTTAATCGGTTACGGCTACACCTTC. Its translation: CASSLIGYGYTF.

The chain couples TRBV29-1 to TRBJ2-1; unclear D gene. Germline V gene data show CDR1 as SQVTM and CDR2 as ANQGSEA. The CDR3 has 13 amino acids. Deletions cut 4 bases from V and 1 base from J, with 8 bases between. CDR3 protein: CSVARLSYNEQFF. In DNA form, the CDR3 reads TGCAGCGTTGCCAGGCTTTCCTACAATGAGCAGTTCTTC.

Comments on this clone: At one end, the junction sequence differs from germline, possibly due to a read error. The chain recombines TRBV10-3 with TRBJ1-1; 8 nucleotides match TRBD1. The CDR3 has 14 amino acids. Germline CDR1 is ENHRY and CDR2 is SYGVKD. CDR3 protein: CAIRDGQGNTEAFF. CDR3 nucleotide sequence: TGTGCCATCCGTGACGGACAGGGGAACACTGAAGCTTTCTTT.

DNA for the CDR3: TGTGCCAGCAGCTTGTATGGAAGGGGGCAAAATTCACCCCTCCACTTT. This encodes CASSLYGRGQNSPLHF. V is TRBV5-5 and J is TRBJ1-6, with TRBD1 matching 7 bases. Looked up from germline, CDR1 is SGHKS and CDR2 is YYEKEE (reference sequence). The CDR3 runs 16 residues. J lost 7 bases, V lost 1 base, and 8 bases had no gene match.

V gene TRBV4-3 combines with J gene TRBJ1-2, with 9 bases lining up with TRBD1. Germline trimming cut 0 bases from V and 5 bases from J; bases unmatched to any gene: 4. Germline values: CDR1 LGHNA, CDR2 YSLEER. The CDR3 loop spans 15 amino acids. The CDR3 sequence is CASSQDGGQGYGYTF. CDR3 nucleotide sequence: TGCGCCAGCAGCCAAGATGGGGGACAGGGTTATGGCTACACCTTC.

The J gene is TRBJ2-5, the V gene TRBV2; 15 bases align to TRBD2. V trimming: 5 bases; J trimming: 1 base; junction bases outside the gene matches: 8. Germline V gene data show CDR1 as SNHLY and CDR2 as FYNNEI. The CDR3 contains 18 residues. The CDR3 is CASSLGLAGGGGQETQYF. The CDR3 coding sequence is TGTGCCAGCAGTCTCGGACTAGCGGGAGGGGGGGGCCAAGAGACCCAGTACTTC.

This chain links TRBV28 with TRBJ1-5; 10 nucleotides line up with TRBD1. The CDR3 totals 17 residues. V gave up 3 bases and J gave up 5 bases; unmatched junction bases: 10. Germline V CDR1 and CDR2: MDHEN, SYDVKM. The CDR3 DNA reads TGTGCCAGCAGTTTGGGTACCGGGACAGGGGCGGATCAGCCCCAGCATTTT. This sequence encodes CASSLGTGTGADQPQHF.

The chain carries TRBV3-1 (or the pseudogene TRBV3-2) and TRBJ1-6, with TRBD1 matching over 7 bases. The CDR3 is 15 residues long. V gave up 1 base and J gave up 8 bases; unmatched junction bases: 5. Germline lookup yields CDR1 LGHDT and CDR2 YNNKEL (reference sequence). CDR3 DNA sequence: TGTGCCAGCAGCCAAGGGACAGGCGGCGATTCACCCCTCCACTTT. This encodes CASSQGTGGDSPLHF.

The rearrangement links TRBV6-5 to TRBJ2-7; 7 bases line up with TRBD1. With 6 bases clipped from V and 6 bases from J, the junction kept 8 bases outside the gene matches. The CDR3 has 13 amino acids. Germline CDR1 MNHEY, CDR2 SVGAGI. This chain's CDR3 is CASRKEGGAEQYF. CDR3 DNA: TGTGCCAGCAGAAAGGAAGGGGGCGCCGAGCAGTACTTC.

This rearrangement joins TRBV4-1 to TRBJ2-5; 8 bases map to TRBD2. The CDR3 length is 14 residues. V dropped 1 base and J dropped 5; count of bases not matched to a gene: 3. Germline V gene sequence: CDR1 MGHRA, CDR2 YSYEKL. CDR3 protein: CASSQGGGMETQYF. DNA of the CDR3: TGCGCCAGCAGCCAAGGCGGGGGGATGGAGACCCAGTACTTC.

This chain joins TRBV7-3 and TRBJ1-3; perhaps TRBD1 as D (6 bases). The germline V gene has CDR1 SGHTA and CDR2 FQGTGA. This CDR3 comprises 16 residues. The V end was cut by 2 bases, the J end by 1 base, with 12 bases between. DNA of the CDR3: TGTGCCAGCAGCTTATATCCCACAGGGTCTGGAAACACCATATATTTT. As protein: CASSLYPTGSGNTIYF.